This TCR beta chain stems from a study of T cells in Graves' hyperthyroidism and ophthalmopathy. This clonotype was found many times. RNA transcripts gave rise to amplified TCR beta CDR3 regions. TCR CDR3 regions were first amplified by RT-PCR with HTBI primers. TCRdb independently ran MiXCR on the multiplex PCR reads; one entry per CDR3 protein. The sample shows 350,000 or so distinct CDR3 sequences, over 15% of them seen only once. This CDR3 spans 12 amino acids. The germline V gene encodes CDR1 MNHEY and CDR2 SVGEGT. Trimming left V 8 bases short and J 3 bases short, with 10 bases between. Sequences were obtained from blood. This chain joins TRBV6-2 or TRBV6-3 and TRBJ1-2; maybe TRBD1 (5 bases). The origin of this receptor is a woman in her 40s with Graves' ophthalmopathy. Here the CDR3 DNA reads TGTGCCAGCGGACGCAGGGACTATGGCTACACCTTC. Translated, it gives CASGRRDYGYTF.